One and the same sample provided the 31 T cell receptor beta chains below, sequenced in a study of CD8 T cells in ankylosing spondylitis. Antigen specificity for these receptors is unknown. Study-wide points: It appeared that ankylosing spondylitis blood was characterized by a TCR beta motif of 8 or 9 highly homologous variants.

TCRdb processed the 5' RACE reads anew with MiXCR; each CDR3 protein has one entry. The sample lists around 100,000 distinct CDR3 sequences, around 8.3% seen once, with about 30% in the top ten. The specimen sequenced was blood, either unsorted or a sorted T cell fraction (not recorded which). Receptor source: a male donor with ankylosing spondylitis.

This clonotype was observed a few times. The CDR3 DNA reads TGCGCCAGCAGCCGCCACCTAGCGGGTCGACGGAATGAGCAGTTCTTC. It translates to CASSRHLAGRRNEQFF. The rearrangement joins TRBV4-1 to TRBJ2-1; 8 nucleotides match TRBD2. This CDR3 has 16 amino acids. In germline, CDR1 is MGHRA, CDR2 YSYEKL. Unmatched junction bases numbered 12, after V lost 4 bases and J lost 7 bases.

At least ten counts were recorded for this clonotype. The chain uses TRBV24-1 and TRBJ2-7; D unresolved. Germline V gene sequence: CDR1 KGHDR, CDR2 SFDVKD. The V end was cut by 3 bases, the J end by 1 base, with 6 bases between. The CDR3 sequence is 13 residues long. The CDR3 here is CATSDTDSYEQYF. The CDR3 DNA sequence: TGTGCCACCAGTGATACGGATTCCTACGAGCAGTACTTC.

This clonotype was observed once. V and J are TRBV20-1 and TRBJ2-5; 10 bases are shared with TRBD2. V lost 5 bases, J lost 2 bases, and 11 bases stayed unmatched. The CDR3 totals 16 residues. Germline V gene sequence: CDR1 DFQATT, CDR2 SNEGSKA (reference sequence). The CDR3 region has the DNA TGCAGTGCTTCGGCTAGCGGGAGATCGGGACAAGAGACCCAGTACTTC. Its protein is CSASASGRSGQETQYF.

This clonotype occurred many times. The V gene is TRBV19, the J gene TRBJ2-1; D ambiguous. This CDR3 spans 14 amino acids. CDR1 and CDR2 from the germline V gene are LNHDA and SQIVND (reference sequence). Trimming removed 3 bases at V and 4 bases at J, with 10 bases between. The CDR3 nucleotides read TGTGCCAGTAGTATGTACGAATTATACAATGAGCAGTTCTTC. Its translation: CASSMYELYNEQFF. The variable domain in full, completed from reference TRBV19 and TRBJ2-1, reads DGGITQSPKYLFRKEGQNVTLSCEQNLNHDAMYWYRQDPGQGLRLIYYSQIVNDFQKGDIAEGYSVSREKKESFPLTVTSAQKNPTAFYLCASSMYELYNEQFFGPGTRLTVL.

The chain uses TRBV9 and TRBJ2-7; 7 bases agree with TRBD1. Germline CDR1 SGDLS, CDR2 YYNGEE. J gave up 9 bases and V 5 bases, and 8 bases lay outside the gene matches. This CDR3 spans 12 amino acids. The CDR3 DNA follows: TGTGCCAGCAGACCCGAATGGACAGGGCAGTACGTC. Translated: CASRPEWTGQYV.

This clonotype was recorded many times. The J gene is TRBJ1-1, the V gene TRBV18, with D tentatively TRBD1 (6 bases). V lost 0 bases and J lost 4, with 12 bases in between. This CDR3 is built from 15 residues. CDR1 and CDR2 from the germline V gene are KGHSH and LQKENI. Here the CDR3 reads CASSPPDGRGTEAFF. CDR3 DNA sequence: TGTGCCAGCTCACCACCTGACGGCAGGGGCACTGAAGCTTTCTTT.

The V and J genes are TRBV7-9 and TRBJ1-6; no clear D gene. The CDR3 extends over 16 amino acids. Trimming left V 4 bases short and J 0 bases short, with 10 bases between. Germline CDR1 and CDR2: SEHNR and FQNEAQ (reference sequence). The CDR3 sequence: CASSSWASSYNSPLHF. The CDR3 bases are TGTGCCAGCAGCTCCTGGGCGAGCTCCTATAATTCACCCCTCCACTTT.

This chain joins TRBV7-9 and TRBJ2-7, with 8 bases that match TRBD2. Germline CDR1 reads SEHNR; CDR2 reads FQNEAQ (reference sequence). The V segment lost 2 bases and the J segment 5 bases; nucleotides outside the gene matches: 8. This CDR3 region has 15 residues. The CDR3: CASSLRGSGIDEQYF. The CDR3 nucleotides read TGTGCCAGCAGCTTACGCGGTAGCGGGATTGACGAGCAGTACTTC.

This clonotype has ten or more counts. The chain is built from TRBV2 and TRBJ2-3, with a weak D call TRBD2 (6 bases). The CDR3 runs 14 residues. The germline CDR1 and CDR2 sequences are SNHLY and FYNNEI. V was cut by 11 bases and J by 4 bases, with 19 bases left in between. For the CDR3, the DNA is TGTGCCGAAGAGGACTATACTGTTGCAGATACGCAGTATTTT. Its protein product is CAEEDYTVADTQYF. Variable domain in full (rest from reference TRBV2 and TRBJ2-3): EPEVTQTPSHQVTQMGQEVILRCVPISNHLYFYWYRQILGQKVEFLVSFYNNEISEKSEIFDDQFSVERPDGSNFTLKIRSTKLEDSAMYFCAEEDYTVADTQYFGPGTRLTVL.

This clonotype was recorded a few times. The chain carries TRBV7-9 and TRBJ2-3; no clear D gene. Trimming cost V 5 bases and J 5 bases, with 17 bases left between them. Germline V gives CDR1 SEHNR, CDR2 FQNEAQ (reference sequence). The CDR3 runs 15 residues. The CDR3 spells CASSPGTTSQDTQYF. The CDR3 nucleotides are TGTGCCAGCAGCCCGGGCACTACATCACAAGATACGCAGTATTTT.

This clonotype has ten or more counts. The chain combines TRBV5-1 with TRBJ1-1; a weak D match, TRBD1 (6 bases). The germline CDR1 and CDR2 sequences are SGHRS and YFSETQ. The CDR3 runs to 15 residues. V was pared by 3 bases and J by 1 base, with 13 bases between. The CDR3 region has the DNA TGCGCCAGCAGCTATAGATCGACAGGGAACACTGAAGCTTTCTTT. This encodes CASSYRSTGNTEAFF.

This chain joins TRBV3-1 and TRBJ1-3; no definite D call. V was pared by 0 bases and J by 0 bases, with 12 bases between. Germline CDR1 and CDR2: LGHDT and YNNKEL (reference sequence). The CDR3 runs 17 residues. The CDR3 coding sequence is TGTGCCAGCAGCCAAGAAGGCTTTCCGAGCTCTGGAAACACCATATATTTT. Translated: CASSQEGFPSSGNTIYF.

This rearrangement joins TRBV30 to TRBJ2-1, with D hard to call. V was clipped by 0 bases and J by 4 bases, with 7 bases between them. Germline V gene lookup returns CDR1 GTSNPN and CDR2 SVGIG (reference sequence). The CDR3 runs 13 residues. This CDR3 is CAWSVTAYNEQFF. In DNA form, the CDR3 reads TGTGCCTGGAGTGTAACGGCATACAATGAGCAGTTCTTC.

In this sample, this clonotype turned up a few times. The chain uses TRBV12-3 or TRBV12-4 and TRBJ2-1; no clear D. V was pared by 2 bases and J by 2 bases, with 16 bases between. The CDR3 spans 17 residues. CDR3 protein: CASSLFLKAGAYNEQFF. The CDR3 DNA is TGTGCCAGCAGTTTATTTCTAAAGGCAGGCGCCTACAATGAGCAGTTCTTC.

The V and J genes are TRBV6-1 and TRBJ2-1; 8 bases align to TRBD2. Germline CDR1 MNHNS, CDR2 SASEGT. Trimming took 11 bases from V and 3 from J; bases not matched to a gene: 12. The CDR3 loop spans 15 amino acids. In DNA, the CDR3 is TGTGCCGGTTCCGGGGGGGGGACGTACTACAATGAGCAGTTCTTC. Its protein product is CAGSGGGTYYNEQFF.

This clonotype was counted between two and nine times. The chain employs TRBV11-2 and TRBJ2-2; D unresolved. The CDR3 sequence is 16 residues long. Trimming took 4 bases from V and 0 from J, leaving 12 bases between them. CDR1 and CDR2 from the germline V gene are SGHAT and FQNNGV. The CDR3 DNA is TGTGCCAGCAGCTCTAATTACGCCTCGAACACCGGGGAGCTGTTTTTT. Protein: CASSSNYASNTGELFF.

The genes are TRBV12-3 or TRBV12-4 and TRBJ2-7; D might be TRBD1 (6 bases). Trimming pared 4 bases from V and 3 bases from J, leaving 13 bases between. The CDR3 loop spans 14 amino acids. In DNA, the CDR3 is TGTGCCAGCAGTTCACACTTGGACAGCTACGAGCAGTACGTC. Translation: CASSSHLDSYEQYV.

This clonotype has just a few counts. The rearrangement links TRBV25-1 to TRBJ2-7; D is undetermined. The CDR3 sequence is 15 residues long. Per germline, CDR1 MGHDK and CDR2 SYGVNS. Trimming pared 1 base from V and 0 bases from J, leaving 10 bases between. CDR3 in amino acids: CASSEFGENSYEQYF. The CDR3 DNA follows: TGTGCCAGCAGTGAATTTGGAGAGAACTCCTACGAGCAGTACTTC.

J is TRBJ2-5 and V is TRBV5-6; TRBD2 matches 11 bases. This CDR3 comprises 15 residues. Germline V gives CDR1 SGHDT, CDR2 YYEEEE. After removal of 0 bases from V and 7 bases from J, the junction contained 5 bases not matched to a gene. The CDR3 is CASSLETSGMRTQYF. The DNA of the CDR3 is TGTGCCAGCAGCTTGGAGACTAGCGGGATGAGGACCCAGTACTTC.

The chain combines TRBV24-1 with TRBJ2-2, with D possibly TRBD2 on 7 matching bases. The CDR3 sequence is 18 residues long. The germline CDR1 and CDR2 sequences are KGHDR and SFDVKD. V gave up 4 bases and J gave up 4 bases, with 21 bases separating them. CDR3 DNA sequence: TGTGCCACCAGTGACCCCATATCCGGGGGGCGCAGCACCGGGGAGCTGTTTTTT. Protein: CATSDPISGGRSTGELFF.

This clonotype came up a few times. The CDR3 DNA is TGTGCCAGCAGTAAGGACAGGGGACACTCCTACGAGCAGTACTTC. Protein sequence: CASSKDRGHSYEQYF. J is TRBJ2-7 and V is TRBV12-3 or TRBV12-4; TRBD1 agrees at 9 bases. V lost 5 bases, J lost 0 bases, and 5 bases stayed unmatched. This CDR3 is built from 15 residues.

This clonotype was seen at least ten times. V is TRBV27 and J is TRBJ1-2; no definite D call. This CDR3 contains 13 residues. The V gene's germline CDR1 is MNHEY and CDR2 SMNVEV (reference sequence). Trimming took 5 bases from V and 0 from J, leaving 7 bases between them. The CDR3 bases are TGTGCCAGCAGTCAAATTGCTAACTATGGCTACACCTTC. Amino acid sequence: CASSQIANYGYTF.

This chain joins TRBV19 and TRBJ1-1, with unresolved D. The CDR3 consists of 12 residues. V was trimmed by 3 bases and J by 6 bases, leaving 8 bases between them. The V gene's germline CDR1 is LNHDA and CDR2 SQIVND (reference sequence). CDR3 sequence reads: CASSIGSPEAFF. The CDR3 nucleotides read TGTGCCAGTAGTATCGGGTCGCCTGAAGCTTTCTTT.

This clonotype was counted a few times. The V call is TRBV3-1, the J call TRBJ2-2, with a possible D match to TRBD1 (6 bases). The V end was cut by 0 bases, the J end by 6 bases, with 14 bases between. This CDR3 has 16 amino acids. The germline CDR1 and CDR2 sequences are LGHDT and YNNKEL (reference sequence). CDR3 sequence: CASSQEGQGVSGELFF. DNA of the CDR3: TGTGCCAGCAGCCAAGAGGGACAAGGTGTTTCCGGGGAGCTGTTTTTT.

The table lists this clonotype with many counts. The chain joins TRBV27 to TRBJ1-1; D unresolved. CDR1 is MNHEY and CDR2 is SMNVEV in the germline V gene (reference sequence). The V end lost 3 bases, the J end lost 9 bases, and 8 bases lay between the germline ends. The CDR3 runs to 11 residues. In nucleotides, the CDR3 is TGTGCCAGCAGTTTTGGTGGGAAAGCTTTCTTT. This codes for CASSFGGKAFF.

The chain combines TRBV24-1 with TRBJ2-1; TRBD2 matches 9 bases. The germline CDR1 and CDR2 sequences are KGHDR and SFDVKD. After removal of 6 bases from V and 9 bases from J, the junction contained 5 bases not matched to a gene. This CDR3 has 13 amino acids. CDR3 protein: CATSLGREGEQFF. The CDR3 DNA reads TGTGCCACCAGTCTAGGGCGGGAGGGTGAGCAGTTCTTC.

This clonotype came up many times. This CDR3 is CASSVARLAGAGNTGELFF. CDR3 sequence (DNA): TGTGCCAGCAGCGTAGCTCGACTAGCGGGAGCGGGAAACACCGGGGAGCTGTTTTTT. V gene TRBV9 combines with J gene TRBJ2-2; TRBD2 matches 12 bases. This CDR3 contains 19 residues. From germline, CDR1 is SGDLS and CDR2 YYNGEE. J was trimmed by 2 bases and V by 0 bases; bases with no gene match: 8.

The chain combines TRBV15 with TRBJ2-4; 9 nucleotides line up with TRBD2. V dropped 8 bases and J dropped 6; count of bases not matched to a gene: 14. The germline CDR1 and CDR2 sequences are LNHNV and YYDKDF (reference sequence). This CDR3 has 16 residues. The CDR3 sequence is CATADGREGIGNIQYF. In DNA, the CDR3 is TGTGCCACCGCTGACGGGCGGGAGGGTATCGGAAACATTCAGTACTTC.

This clonotype was detected many times. The J gene is TRBJ1-5, the V gene TRBV5-6, with no clear D. Trimming stripped 5 bases from V and 4 bases from J, with 7 bases between. From germline, CDR1 is SGHDT and CDR2 YYEEEE. This CDR3 contains 12 residues. The CDR3: CASSLGNQPQHF. The DNA for the CDR3 is TGTGCCAGCAGTTTAGGGAATCAGCCCCAGCATTTT. The variable domain in full, completed from reference TRBV5-6 and TRBJ1-5, reads DAGVTQSPTHLIKTRGQQVTLRCSPKSGHDTVSWYQQALGQGPQFIFQYYEEEERQRGNFPDRFSGHQFPNYSSELNVNALLLGDSALYLCASSLGNQPQHFGDGTRLSIL.

This clonotype has just a few counts. The chain combines TRBV7-2 with TRBJ2-5; 7 bases are shared with TRBD1. V lost 2 bases to trimming and J lost 4 bases; unmatched junction nucleotides: 7. The CDR3 extends over 15 amino acids. CDR1 is SGHTA and CDR2 is FQGNSA in the germline V gene. CDR3 bases: TGTGCCAGCAGCTTACCGACAGGGTTGGGAGAGACCCAGTACTTC. Its translation is CASSLPTGLGETQYF.

This chain joins TRBV6-1 and TRBJ1-1; 7 bases agree with TRBD1. The CDR3 totals 14 residues. The V gene's germline CDR1 is MNHNS and CDR2 SASEGT. Trimming cost V 7 bases and J 4 bases; bases outside gene matches: 9. This chain's CDR3 is CASTPTGRGTEAFF. Here the CDR3 DNA reads TGTGCCAGCACCCCGACAGGGAGGGGCACTGAAGCTTTCTTT.